A selection of T cell receptor beta chains follows, all from one sample in a study of blood T cell repertoires in COVID-19. The method was immunoSEQ multiplex PCR; TCRdb's version includes in-frame clones alone and lacks a portion of them. The sample comprises some 300,000 clones, around 87% of which are singletons, and approximately 4% rests with the top ten. Sequencing was done on a sample of PBMCs or T cells enriched from blood (not recorded which). These receptors were obtained from a woman younger than 35 with acute COVID-19. Both conserved end residues are part of each CDR3. The D gene is left open where the match is weak. Not every row has a clone size; where given, it reads once, few, many or a size class.

CDR3nt: TGTGCCAGCAGTCCGACTGGACAGGGAGGTGAAAAACTGTTTTTT
CDR3aa: CASSPTGQGGEKLFF
j_gene: TRBJ1-4
abundance: -
v_gene: TRBV28
d_gene: TRBD1

CDR3nt: TGTGCCAGCAGTCAGGTTGGATACGGGGAGCTGTTTTTT
CDR3aa: CASSQVGYGELFF
j_gene: TRBJ2-2
abundance: -
v_gene: TRBV28
d_gene: -

CDR3nt: TGTGCCAGCAGTGACGGGGGCGACACCGGGGAGCTGTTTTTT
CDR3aa: CASSDGGDTGELFF
j_gene: TRBJ2-2
abundance: few
v_gene: TRBV6-4
d_gene: -

CDR3nt: TGCGCCAGCAGCGAGGGGCAGGGGGCGACTGAAGCTTTCTTT
CDR3aa: CASSEGQGATEAFF
j_gene: TRBJ1-1
abundance: -
v_gene: TRBV5-1
d_gene: TRBD1

CDR3nt: TGTGCCAGCAGTCCCGCGACAGGGGAAGGCTACACCTTC
CDR3aa: CASSPATGEGYTF
j_gene: TRBJ1-2
abundance: once
v_gene: TRBV12-3/TRBV12-4
d_gene: TRBD1

CDR3nt: TGTGCCAGCAGGTCAAACTCGGGACAGGGCGGGATGGGCAATCAGCCCCAGCATTTT
CDR3aa: CASRSNSGQGGMGNQPQHF
j_gene: TRBJ1-5
abundance: few
v_gene: TRBV27
d_gene: TRBD1

CDR3nt: TGCAGCGTTGAAGTCCACAGCTTTGGCTACACCTTC
CDR3aa: CSVEVHSFGYTF
j_gene: TRBJ1-2
abundance: -
v_gene: TRBV29-1
d_gene: -

CDR3nt: TGTGCCAGCAGCTTAGGTACAACATACTCCTACGAGCAGTACTTC
CDR3aa: CASSLGTTYSYEQYF
j_gene: TRBJ2-7
abundance: -
v_gene: TRBV11-2
d_gene: -

CDR3nt: TGTGCCAGTAGTCTACAGCGGGGACTAAATCAGCCCCAGCATTTT
CDR3aa: CASSLQRGLNQPQHF
j_gene: TRBJ1-5
abundance: few
v_gene: TRBV19
d_gene: -

CDR3nt: TGTGCCAGCAGCTTAGTTGGGGGCCCGATGCGAAATGAGCAGTTCTTC
CDR3aa: CASSLVGGPMRNEQFF
j_gene: TRBJ2-1
abundance: -
v_gene: TRBV7-2
d_gene: -

CDR3nt: TGCGCCAGCGGGACCCTGCACACTAGCATCCACGAGCAGTACTTC
CDR3aa: CASGTLHTSIHEQYF
j_gene: TRBJ2-7
abundance: -
v_gene: TRBV23-1
d_gene: -

CDR3nt: TGTGCCAGCAGTTACGAGGGAGGGGGAAATGAAAAACTGTTTTTT
CDR3aa: CASSYEGGGNEKLFF
j_gene: TRBJ1-4
abundance: -
v_gene: TRBV6-5
d_gene: -

CDR3nt: TGTGCCAGCTCGGTTATCTCTGGAAACACCATATATTTT
CDR3aa: CASSVISGNTIYF
j_gene: TRBJ1-3
abundance: -
v_gene: TRBV7-9
d_gene: -

CDR3nt: TGTGCCTGGAGTCTGGGGGGAGGGCCGGCAGATACGCAGTATTTT
CDR3aa: CAWSLGGGPADTQYF
j_gene: TRBJ2-3
abundance: -
v_gene: TRBV30
d_gene: TRBD2

CDR3nt: TGTGCCAGCAGTGAGGGGGCCGCTGGCAATCAGCCCCAGCATTTT
CDR3aa: CASSEGAAGNQPQHF
j_gene: TRBJ1-5
abundance: -
v_gene: TRBV6-1
d_gene: -

CDR3nt: TGTGCCAGCAGTTCCGGGGGAATGAACTATGGCTACACCTTC
CDR3aa: CASSSGGMNYGYTF
j_gene: TRBJ1-2
abundance: -
v_gene: TRBV28
d_gene: -

CDR3nt: TGTGCCAGCACATCCGGACGCCCGGGGACTGAAGCTTTCTTT
CDR3aa: CASTSGRPGTEAFF
j_gene: TRBJ1-1
abundance: -
v_gene: TRBV28
d_gene: -

CDR3nt: TGTGCCAGCAGTTCGGACAGAAACAATCAGCCCCAGCATTTT
CDR3aa: CASSSDRNNQPQHF
j_gene: TRBJ1-5
abundance: -
v_gene: TRBV6-5
d_gene: -

CDR3nt: TGTGCCAGCAGTGAATTGGAGGGGGCTGGTGGCTACACCTTC
CDR3aa: CASSELEGAGGYTF
j_gene: TRBJ1-2
abundance: few
v_gene: TRBV2
d_gene: TRBD1

CDR3nt: TGTGCCAGCAGTGTCCTTCCAGGGATCTACGAGCAGTACTTC
CDR3aa: CASSVLPGIYEQYF
j_gene: TRBJ2-7
abundance: -
v_gene: TRBV2
d_gene: -

CDR3nt: TGTGCCAGCAGTACACAGAGCTCCTATAATTCACCCCTCCACTTT
CDR3aa: CASSTQSSYNSPLHF
j_gene: TRBJ1-6
abundance: -
v_gene: TRBV28
d_gene: -

CDR3nt: TGCAGTGCTAGTGCCCCGGCAGGCCACACTGAAGCTTTCTTT
CDR3aa: CSASAPAGHTEAFF
j_gene: TRBJ1-1
abundance: -
v_gene: TRBV20-1
d_gene: -

CDR3nt: TGTGCCAGTAGTATCCCTAGCGGAGGGGGGAATGAGCAGTTCTTC
CDR3aa: CASSIPSGGGNEQFF
j_gene: TRBJ2-1
abundance: few
v_gene: TRBV19
d_gene: -

CDR3nt: TGTGCCAGCAGTAGGGACTCGGGACAGGGAACAGATACGCAGTATTTT
CDR3aa: CASSRDSGQGTDTQYF
j_gene: TRBJ2-3
abundance: -
v_gene: TRBV27
d_gene: TRBD1

CDR3nt: TGTGCCAGCAGCTTAGGCCGGAGGTGGCATCAGCCCCAGCATTTT
CDR3aa: CASSLGRRWHQPQHF
j_gene: TRBJ1-5
abundance: -
v_gene: TRBV13
d_gene: -

CDR3nt: TGTGCCAGCAGCCAAGGAGCGGGAGCAACCTACGAGCAGTACTTC
CDR3aa: CASSQGAGATYEQYF
j_gene: TRBJ2-7
abundance: -
v_gene: TRBV14
d_gene: TRBD2

CDR3nt: TGTGCCAGTAGTATAGATCTGAGCGCTAGGGAGCAGTTCTTC
CDR3aa: CASSIDLSAREQFF
j_gene: TRBJ2-1
abundance: -
v_gene: TRBV19
d_gene: -